In this sample, the clone carrying this TCR beta chain turned up a few times. Its antigen remains unknown. This sample is part of a study of T cells in Graves' hyperthyroidism and ophthalmopathy. CDR3 length equals 17 residues. The V gene lost 0 bases and the J gene lost 1 base, with 16 bases spanning the gap. The germline V gene encodes CDR1 SGDLS and CDR2 YYNGEE. Patients having uncontrolled infection, another autoimmune disease, pregnancy or lactation were not included. Diagnosis relied on clinical symptoms, serum thyroxine and TRAb, thyroid ultrasound and orbital computed tomography. The CDR3 regions of TCR beta were amplified from RNA transcripts. HTBI primers drove first-round RT-PCR of the TCR CDR3. TCRdb processed the multiplex PCR reads anew with MiXCR; each CDR3 protein has one entry. The sample lists about 600,000 distinct CDR3 sequences, 12% to 15% occurring once. General study findings and limits: The majority of expanded thyroid clonotypes above 0.001 also appeared in blood.

This clonotype was sampled from a woman aged 18-29 years with Graves' ophthalmopathy. The chain combines TRBV9 with TRBJ1-2; D may be TRBD1 (6 bases). Sample: blood. This CDR3 reads CASSVGAGRGINYGYTF. The CDR3 bases are TGTGCCAGCAGCGTAGGGGCAGGGAGGGGGATTAACTATGGCTACACCTTC.